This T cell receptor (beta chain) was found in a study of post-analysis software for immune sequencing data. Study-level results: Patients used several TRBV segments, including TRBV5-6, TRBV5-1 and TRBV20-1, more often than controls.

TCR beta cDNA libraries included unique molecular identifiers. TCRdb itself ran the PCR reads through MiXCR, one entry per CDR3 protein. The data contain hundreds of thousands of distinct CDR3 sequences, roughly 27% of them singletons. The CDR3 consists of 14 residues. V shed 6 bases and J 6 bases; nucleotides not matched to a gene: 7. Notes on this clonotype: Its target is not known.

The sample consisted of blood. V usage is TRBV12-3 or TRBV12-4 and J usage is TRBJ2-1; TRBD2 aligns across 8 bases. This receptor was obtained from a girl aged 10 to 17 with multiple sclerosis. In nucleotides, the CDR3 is TGTGCCAGCAGCCCGGGGACTAGGGGCAATGAGCAGTTCTTC. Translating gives CASSPGTRGNEQFF.